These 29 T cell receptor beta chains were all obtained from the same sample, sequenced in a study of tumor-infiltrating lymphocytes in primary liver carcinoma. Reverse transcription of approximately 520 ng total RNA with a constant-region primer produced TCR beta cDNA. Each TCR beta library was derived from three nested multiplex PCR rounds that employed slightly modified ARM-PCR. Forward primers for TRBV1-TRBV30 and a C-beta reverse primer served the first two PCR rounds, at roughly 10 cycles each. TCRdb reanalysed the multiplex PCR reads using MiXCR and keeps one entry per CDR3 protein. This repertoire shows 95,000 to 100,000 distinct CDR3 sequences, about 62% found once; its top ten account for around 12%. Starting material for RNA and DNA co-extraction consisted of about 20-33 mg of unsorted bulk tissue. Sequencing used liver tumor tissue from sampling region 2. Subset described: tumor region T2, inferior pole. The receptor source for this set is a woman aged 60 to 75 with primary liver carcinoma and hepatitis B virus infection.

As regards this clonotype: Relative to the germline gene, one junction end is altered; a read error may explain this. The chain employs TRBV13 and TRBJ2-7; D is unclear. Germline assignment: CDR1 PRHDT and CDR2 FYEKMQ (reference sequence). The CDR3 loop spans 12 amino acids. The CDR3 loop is CASNLTPSEQYF. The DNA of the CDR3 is TGTGCCAGCAACTTAACTCCCAGCGAGCAGTACTTC.

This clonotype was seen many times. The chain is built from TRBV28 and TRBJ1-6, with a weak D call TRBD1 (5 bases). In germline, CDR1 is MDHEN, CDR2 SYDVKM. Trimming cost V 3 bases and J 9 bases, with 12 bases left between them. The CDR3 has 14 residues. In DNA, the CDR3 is TGTGCCAGCAGTTTTGGGGGGGACGGTTCACCCCTCCACTTT. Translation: CASSFGGDGSPLHF.

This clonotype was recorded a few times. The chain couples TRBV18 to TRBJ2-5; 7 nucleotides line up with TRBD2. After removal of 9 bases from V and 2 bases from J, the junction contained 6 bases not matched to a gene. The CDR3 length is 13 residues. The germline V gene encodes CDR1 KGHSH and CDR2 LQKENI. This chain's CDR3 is CASSLAAQETQYF. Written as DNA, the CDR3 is TGTGCCAGTTCCCTAGCGGCACAAGAGACCCAGTACTTC.

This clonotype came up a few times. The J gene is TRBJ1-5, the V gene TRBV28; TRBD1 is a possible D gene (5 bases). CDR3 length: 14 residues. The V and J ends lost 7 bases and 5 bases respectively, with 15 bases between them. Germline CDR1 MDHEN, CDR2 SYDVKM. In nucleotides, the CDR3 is TGTGCCAGCAAGGAGGCGGGGACCTATCAGCCCCAGCATTTT. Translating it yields CASKEAGTYQPQHF.

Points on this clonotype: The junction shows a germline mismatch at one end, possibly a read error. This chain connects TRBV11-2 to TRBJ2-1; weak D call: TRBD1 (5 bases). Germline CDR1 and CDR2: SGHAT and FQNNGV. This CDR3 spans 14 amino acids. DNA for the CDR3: TGTGCCAGCAACTTAGAACGGACGGACAATGAGGAGTTCTTC. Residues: CASNLERTDNEEFF.

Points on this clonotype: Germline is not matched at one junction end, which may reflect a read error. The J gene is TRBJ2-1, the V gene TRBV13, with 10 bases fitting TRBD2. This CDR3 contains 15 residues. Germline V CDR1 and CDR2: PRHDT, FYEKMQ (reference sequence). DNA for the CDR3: TGTGCCAGCAGCTTACCGGGACTAGCGTACAATGAGCAGCTCTTC. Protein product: CASSLPGLAYNEQLF. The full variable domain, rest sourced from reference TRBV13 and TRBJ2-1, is AAGVIQSPRHLIKEKRETATLKCYPIPRHDTVYWYQQGPGQDPQFLISFYEKMQSDKGSIPDRFSAQQFSDYHSELNMSSLELGDSALYFCASSLPGLAYNEQLFGPGTRLTVL.

The CDR3 protein is CASSHDRGRSDEQYF. CDR3 coding DNA: TGTGCCAGCAGCCATGACAGGGGACGCTCGGACGAGCAGTACTTC. V and J are TRBV7-9 and TRBJ2-7, with 8 nucleotides matching TRBD1. V dropped 5 bases and J dropped 5; count of bases not matched to a gene: 11. The germline CDR1 and CDR2 sequences are SEHNR and FQNEAQ (reference sequence). The length of the CDR3 is 15 residues.

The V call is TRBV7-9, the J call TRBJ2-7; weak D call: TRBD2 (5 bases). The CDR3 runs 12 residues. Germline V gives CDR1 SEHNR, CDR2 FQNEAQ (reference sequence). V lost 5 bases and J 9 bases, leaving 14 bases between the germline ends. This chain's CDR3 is CASSPVATVQYF. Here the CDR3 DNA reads TGTGCCAGCAGCCCCGTAGCGACCGTGCAGTACTTC.

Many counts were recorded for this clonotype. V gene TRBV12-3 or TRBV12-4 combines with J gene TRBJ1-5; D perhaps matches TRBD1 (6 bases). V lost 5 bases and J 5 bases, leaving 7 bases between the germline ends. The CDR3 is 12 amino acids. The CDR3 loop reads CASSRTDQPQHF. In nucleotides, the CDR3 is TGTGCCAGCAGTCGGACAGATCAGCCCCAGCATTTT.

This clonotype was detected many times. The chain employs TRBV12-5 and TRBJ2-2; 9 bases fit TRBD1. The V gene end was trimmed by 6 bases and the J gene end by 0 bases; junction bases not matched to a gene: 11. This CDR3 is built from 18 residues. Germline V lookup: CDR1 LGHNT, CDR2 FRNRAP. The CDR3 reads CASGSPPGQGTNTGELFF. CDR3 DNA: TGTGCTAGTGGCTCCCCTCCCGGACAGGGGACGAACACCGGGGAGCTGTTTTTT.

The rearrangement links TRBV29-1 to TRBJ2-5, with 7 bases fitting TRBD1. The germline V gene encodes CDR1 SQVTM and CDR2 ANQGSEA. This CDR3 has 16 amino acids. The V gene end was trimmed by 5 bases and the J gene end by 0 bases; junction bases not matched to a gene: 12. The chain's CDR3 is CSVCSRDRRHQETQYF. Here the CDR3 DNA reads TGCAGCGTTTGTTCCCGGGACAGAAGGCACCAAGAGACCCAGTACTTC.

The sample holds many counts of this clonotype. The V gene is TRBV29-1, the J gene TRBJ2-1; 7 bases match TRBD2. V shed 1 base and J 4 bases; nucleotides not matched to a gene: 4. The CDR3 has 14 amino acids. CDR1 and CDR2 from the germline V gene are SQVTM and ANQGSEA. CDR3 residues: CSVEVSSGYNEQFF. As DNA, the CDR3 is TGCAGCGTTGAAGTATCTAGCGGTTACAATGAGCAGTTCTTC.

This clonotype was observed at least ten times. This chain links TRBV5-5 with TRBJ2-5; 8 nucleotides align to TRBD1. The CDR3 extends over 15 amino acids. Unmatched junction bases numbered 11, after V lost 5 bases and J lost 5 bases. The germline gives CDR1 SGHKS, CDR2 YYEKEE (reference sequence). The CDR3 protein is CASSAAGGPLETQYF. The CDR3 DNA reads TGTGCCAGCAGTGCCGCAGGGGGCCCCTTGGAGACCCAGTACTTC.

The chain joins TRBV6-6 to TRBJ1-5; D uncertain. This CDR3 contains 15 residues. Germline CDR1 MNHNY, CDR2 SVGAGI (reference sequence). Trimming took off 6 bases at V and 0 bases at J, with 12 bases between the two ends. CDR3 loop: CASSYGESSNQPQHF. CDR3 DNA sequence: TGTGCCAGCAGCTATGGAGAATCTAGCAATCAGCCCCAGCATTTT.

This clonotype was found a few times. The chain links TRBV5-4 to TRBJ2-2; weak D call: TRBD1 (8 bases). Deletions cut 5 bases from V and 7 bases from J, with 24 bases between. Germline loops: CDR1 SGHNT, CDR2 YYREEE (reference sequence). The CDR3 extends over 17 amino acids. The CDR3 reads CASSSSGTGDSGGELFF. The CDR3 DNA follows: TGTGCCAGCAGTTCCAGCGGGACAGGAGACTCGGGCGGGGAGCTGTTTTTT.

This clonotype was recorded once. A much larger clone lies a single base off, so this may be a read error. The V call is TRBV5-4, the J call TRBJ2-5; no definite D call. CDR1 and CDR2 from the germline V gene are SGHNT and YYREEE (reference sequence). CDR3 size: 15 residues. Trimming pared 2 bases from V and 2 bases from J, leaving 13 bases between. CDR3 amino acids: CASSLTWSTQETQYF. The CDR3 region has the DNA TGTGCCAGCAGCTTAACCTGGAGCACGCAAGAGACCCAGTACTTC.

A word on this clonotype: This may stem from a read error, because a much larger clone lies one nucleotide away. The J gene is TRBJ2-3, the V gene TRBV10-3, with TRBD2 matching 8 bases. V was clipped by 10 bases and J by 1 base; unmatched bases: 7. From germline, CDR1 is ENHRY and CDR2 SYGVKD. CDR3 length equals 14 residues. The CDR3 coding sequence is TGTGCCACCAGAAGCGGGGGCGGCACAGATACGCAGTATTTT. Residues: CATRSGGGTDTQYF.

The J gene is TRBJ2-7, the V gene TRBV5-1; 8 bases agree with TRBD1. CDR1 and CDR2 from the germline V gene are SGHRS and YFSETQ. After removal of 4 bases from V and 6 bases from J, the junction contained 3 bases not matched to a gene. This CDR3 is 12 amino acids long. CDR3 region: CASSGQGSEQYF. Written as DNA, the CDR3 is TGCGCCAGCAGCGGACAGGGATCCGAGCAGTACTTC.

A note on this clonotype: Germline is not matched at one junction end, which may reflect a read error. CDR3 region: CASSGNSSHNEQFF. In DNA form, the CDR3 reads TGTGCCAGCAGCGGGAATAGCTCCCACAATGAGCAGTTCTTC. The J gene is TRBJ2-1, the V gene TRBV5-4; no firm D call. The CDR3 is 14 residues long. Germline loops: CDR1 SGHNT, CDR2 YYREEE (reference sequence). Looking up the rest from reference TRBV5-4 and TRBJ2-1 gives the full variable domain: ETGVTQSPTHLIKTRGQQVTLRCSSQSGHNTVSWYQQALGQGPQFIFQYYREEENGRGNFPPRFSGLQFPNYSSELNVNALELDDSALYLCASSGNSSHNEQFFGPGTRLTVL.

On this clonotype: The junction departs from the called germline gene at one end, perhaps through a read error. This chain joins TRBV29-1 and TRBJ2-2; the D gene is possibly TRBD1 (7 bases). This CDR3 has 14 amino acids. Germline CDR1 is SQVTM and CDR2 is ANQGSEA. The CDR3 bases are TGCAGCGTTATCGGCAGGGGGGTTACCGGGGAGCTCTTTTTT. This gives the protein CSVIGRGVTGELFF.

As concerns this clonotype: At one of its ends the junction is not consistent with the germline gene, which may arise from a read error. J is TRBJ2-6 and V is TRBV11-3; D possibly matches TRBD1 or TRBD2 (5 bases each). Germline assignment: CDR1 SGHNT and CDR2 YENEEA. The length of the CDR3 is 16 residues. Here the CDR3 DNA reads TGTGCCAGCAGCTCTGAAGGGGCGGGTGGGGCCAGCGTACTGATTTTC. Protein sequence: CASSSEGAGGASVLIF.

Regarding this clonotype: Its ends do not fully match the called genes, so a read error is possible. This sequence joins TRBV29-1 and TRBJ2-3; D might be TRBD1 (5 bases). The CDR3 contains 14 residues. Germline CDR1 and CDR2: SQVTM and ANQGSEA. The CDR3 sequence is CSVATEISTDTQYF. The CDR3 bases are TGCAGCGTCGCGACAGAGATCAGCACGGATACGCAGTATTTT.

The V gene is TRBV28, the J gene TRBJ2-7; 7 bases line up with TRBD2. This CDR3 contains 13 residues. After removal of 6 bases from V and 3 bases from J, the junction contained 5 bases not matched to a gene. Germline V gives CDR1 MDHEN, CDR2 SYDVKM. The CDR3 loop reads CASRGRGDYEQYF. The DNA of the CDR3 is TGTGCCAGCAGGGGACGGGGGGACTACGAGCAGTACTTC.

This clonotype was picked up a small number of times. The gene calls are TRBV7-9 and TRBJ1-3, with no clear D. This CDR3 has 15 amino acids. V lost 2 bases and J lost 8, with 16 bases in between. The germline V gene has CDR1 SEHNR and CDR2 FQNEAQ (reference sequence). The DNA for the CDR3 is TGTGCCAGCAGCTTATACGGACCCATGGCGGACACCATATATTTT. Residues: CASSLYGPMADTIYF.

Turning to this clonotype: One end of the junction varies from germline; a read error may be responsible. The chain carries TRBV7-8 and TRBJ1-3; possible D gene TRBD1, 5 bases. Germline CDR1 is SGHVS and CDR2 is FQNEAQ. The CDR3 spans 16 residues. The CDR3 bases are TGTGCCATCAGCCCGGGACGGACCTTTTCTGGAAACACCATATATTTT. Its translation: CAISPGRTFSGNTIYF. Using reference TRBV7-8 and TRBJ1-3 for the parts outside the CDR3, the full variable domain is GAGVSQSPRYKVAKRGQDVALRCDPISGHVSLFWYQQALGQGPEFLTYFQNEAQLDKSGLPSDRFFAERPEGSVSTLKIQRTQQEDSAVYLCAISPGRTFSGNTIYFGEGSWLTVV.

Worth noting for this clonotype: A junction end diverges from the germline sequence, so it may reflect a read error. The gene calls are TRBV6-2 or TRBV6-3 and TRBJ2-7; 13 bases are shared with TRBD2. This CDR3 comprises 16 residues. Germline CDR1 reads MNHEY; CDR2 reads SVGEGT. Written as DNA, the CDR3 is TGTGCCAGCAGAAGACTAGCGGGAGGACATACCTACAAGCAGTACTTC. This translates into CASRRLAGGHTYKQYF.

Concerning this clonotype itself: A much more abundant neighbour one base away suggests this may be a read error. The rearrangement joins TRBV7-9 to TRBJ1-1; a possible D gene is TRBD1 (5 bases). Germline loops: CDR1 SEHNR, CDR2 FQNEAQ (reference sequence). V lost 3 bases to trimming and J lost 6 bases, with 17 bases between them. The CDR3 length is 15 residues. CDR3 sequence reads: CASSLSGAGPSEAFF. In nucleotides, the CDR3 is TGTGCCAGCAGCTTGTCCGGGGCTGGTCCATCTGAAGCTTTCTTT.

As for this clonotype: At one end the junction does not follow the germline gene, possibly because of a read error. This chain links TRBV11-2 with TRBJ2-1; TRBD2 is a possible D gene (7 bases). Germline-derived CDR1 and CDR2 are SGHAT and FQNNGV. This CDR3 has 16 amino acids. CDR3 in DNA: TGTGCCAGCACCTTAGGGGGGGAGAGCTCATACAATGAGCAGTTCTTC. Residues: CASTLGGESSYNEQFF. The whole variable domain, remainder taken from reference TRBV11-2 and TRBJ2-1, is EAGVAQSPRYKIIEKRQSVAFWCNPISGHATLYWYQQILGQGPKLLIQFQNNGVVDDSQLPKDRFSAERLKGVDSTLKIQPAKLEDSAVYLCASTLGGESSYNEQFFGPGTRLTVL.

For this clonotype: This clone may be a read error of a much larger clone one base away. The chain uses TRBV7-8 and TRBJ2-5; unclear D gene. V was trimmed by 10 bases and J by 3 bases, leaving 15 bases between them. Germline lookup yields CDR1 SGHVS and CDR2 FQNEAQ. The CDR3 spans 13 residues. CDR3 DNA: TGTGCCACCTCTTGGGTGACGGAAGAGACCCAGTACTTC. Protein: CATSWVTEETQYF.